This TCR beta chain was found in a study of metastatic and nonmetastatic thyroid tumors. For the study at large: Patients with malignant and benign thyroid disease provided blood and tumor or nodule tissue, whose repertoires were compared.

V gave up 1 base and J gave up 0 bases; unmatched junction bases: 9. The CDR3 has 19 amino acids. Germline V CDR1 and CDR2: SGHRS, YFSETQ. General observations from the study: The reported finding was significantly higher TCR beta diversity in malignant thyroid tumors relative to benign nodules, in blood and tumor.

By proportion, this clone is medium-sized (0.01 to 0.1%). Antigen unknown. Among the patients, none had received any treatment before thyroid surgery. In the authors' workflow: Clinicopathological groups supplied CDR3 differences that were used to build a distant-metastasis classifier for papillary thyroid cancer. TCRdb re-called the PCR reads via MiXCR. The V and J calls follow TCRdb's processing rather than the paper's. The table includes roughly 23,000 clones, more than 20% detected once. The sequenced sample was blood. The chain is built from TRBV5-1 and TRBJ1-6; 8 bases match TRBD1. The TCR sequence derives from a male donor with papillary thyroid cancer or a benign thyroid nodule (not recorded which). Some clones in this sample may be carry-over from other donors' samples. CDR3: CASSLRPGQASSYNSPLHF. CDR3 coding DNA: TGCGCCAGCAGCTTGAGACCGGGACAGGCTAGCTCCTATAATTCACCCCTCCACTTT.